What follows describes a single T cell receptor (beta chain). This sample stems from a study of control samples from healthy donors and cancer patients. The CDR3 extends over 14 amino acids. Germline lookup yields CDR1 KGHSH and CDR2 LQKENI. V was pared by 3 bases and J by 7 bases, with 16 bases between. Method: immunoSEQ multiplex PCR; TCRdb's copy keeps in-frame clones and lacks some. The sample comprises approximately 150,000 clones, approximately 94% of which are singletons, and 13% to 15% rests with the top ten. The genes are TRBV18 and TRBJ2-7; either TRBD1 or TRBD2 may supply D (5 bases each). Specimen: PBMCs. The source of this sequence is a man aged 60 to 69 with colorectal cancer. CDR3 coding DNA: TGTGCCAGCTCACCCGCCGGGGACCGCGGGGAGCAGTACTTC. As protein: CASSPAGDRGEQYF.